This T cell receptor (beta chain) was recovered during a study of blood T cell repertoires in COVID-19. Study background: The samples span acute and convalescent COVID-19 from the United States, Italy and Spain. Nucleic acid was either cDNA or gDNA, and it came from T cells, B-cell-depleted T cells, or PBMCs.

This clone was seen just once. Sequenced by immunoSEQ multiplex PCR; TCRdb stores in-frame clones only, minus some. The sample includes approximately 70,000 clones, roughly 90% of them seen just once. The CDR3 sequence is 14 residues long. From germline, CDR1 is KGHSH and CDR2 LQKENI. Deletions cut 3 bases from V and 1 base from J, with 9 bases between. This chain uses TRBV18 with TRBJ2-5, with D maybe TRBD1 (5 bases). The source of this sequence is a man aged 40-55 years with COVID-19, enrolled during active disease. What was sequenced was peripheral blood. The DNA of the CDR3 is TGTGCCAGCTCACCTGACAGAATCCAAGAGACCCAGTACTTC. This encodes CASSPDRIQETQYF.